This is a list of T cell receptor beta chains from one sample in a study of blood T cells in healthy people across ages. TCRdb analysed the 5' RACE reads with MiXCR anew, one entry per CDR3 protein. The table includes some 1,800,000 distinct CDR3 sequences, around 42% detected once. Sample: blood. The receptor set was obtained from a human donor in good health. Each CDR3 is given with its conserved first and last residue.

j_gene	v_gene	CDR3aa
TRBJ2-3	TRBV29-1	CSASRGNRDTQYF
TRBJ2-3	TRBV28	CASSLRAGGRLGVNTQYF
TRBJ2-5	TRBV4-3	CASSQEAIGEETQYF
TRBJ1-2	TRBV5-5	CASSQRPGQANYGYTF
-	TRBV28	CASSLGTSGGYIQYF
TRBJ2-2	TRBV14	CASSQERGRGGTGELFF
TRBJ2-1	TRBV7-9	CASSGWRGTADPKSYNEQFF
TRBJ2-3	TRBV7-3	CASSLIPTTDRSTDTQYF
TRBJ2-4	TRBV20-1	CSARRGAKNIQYF
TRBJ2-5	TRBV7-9	CASSLVIVKAETQYF
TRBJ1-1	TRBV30	CAWSGGNTEAFF
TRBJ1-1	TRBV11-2	CASSPRRVTEAFF
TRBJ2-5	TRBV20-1	CSARWAGEETQYF
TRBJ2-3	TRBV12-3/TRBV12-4	CASSLAPGVAGEPLSTDTQYF
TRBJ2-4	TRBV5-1	CASSLEARDPRIQYF
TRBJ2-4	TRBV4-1	CASSQRVLAKNIQYF
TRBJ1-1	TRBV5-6	CASSLRSGGVLNTEAFF
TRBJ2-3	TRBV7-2	CASSLRTSDMQYF
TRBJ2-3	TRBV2	CASNTGTDTQYF
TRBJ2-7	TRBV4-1	CASSQGGPYEQYF
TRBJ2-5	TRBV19	CASSIHRTGWETQYF
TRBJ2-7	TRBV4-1	CASSQAPPSGGALEQYF
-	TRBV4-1	CASSQVSDSREQYF
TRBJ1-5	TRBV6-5	CASSGTGPLGNQPQHF